This is a list of T cell receptor beta chains from one sample in a study of cytomegalovirus exposure and HLA in healthy donors. Sequencing was performed with immunoSEQ multiplex PCR; in TCRdb, only in-frame clones are kept and a portion is missing. This sample has about 150,000 clones, with 65% to 85% found just once. What was sequenced was PBMCs. All receptors derive from a man aged 50 to 59 in good health and CMV-seropositive. The CDR3 runs from the conserved cysteine through the conserved F or W. Each record gives: CDR3 DNA, CDR3 protein, J gene, D gene, CDR3 length, V gene, clone size. A D gene is named only where the DNA matches it firmly. Only some rows state a clone size, as once, few, many or a class for expanded clones.

DNA: TGTGCCAGCAGTCCCCGGGGTAGCGGCACAGATACGCAGTATTTT; CDR3: CASSPRGSGTDTQYF; J: TRBJ2-3; D: .; length: 15; V: TRBV6-1; size: .
DNA: TGTGCCAGCTCACTCAGACAGGGTGGAGAGACCCAGTACTTC; CDR3: CASSLRQGGETQYF; J: TRBJ2-5; D: TRBD1; length: 14; V: TRBV18; size: .
DNA: TGTGCCAGCTCTTTCACAGCGAACACTGAAGCTTTCTTT; CDR3: CASSFTANTEAFF; J: TRBJ1-1; D: .; length: 13; V: TRBV18; size: .
DNA: TGTGCCAGCAGCCAAGCTGGACAGGTTGGTCTCGAGCAGTACTTC; CDR3: CASSQAGQVGLEQYF; J: TRBJ2-7; D: TRBD1; length: 15; V: TRBV14; size: .
DNA: TGTGCCAGCAGGGATAGCGGGAGACATACGCAGTATTTT; CDR3: CASRDSGRHTQYF; J: TRBJ2-3; D: TRBD2; length: 13; V: TRBV4-2; size: .
DNA: TGTGCCAGTAGTGCCACGACAGGGGTGCGCAACTCACCCCTCCACTTT; CDR3: CASSATTGVRNSPLHF; J: TRBJ1-6; D: TRBD1; length: 16; V: TRBV19; size: .
DNA: TGTGCCAGCAGCCGGGAGCAGGGCCGACAGCCCCAGCATTTT; CDR3: CASSREQGRQPQHF; J: TRBJ1-5; D: .; length: 14; V: TRBV2; size: .
DNA: TGCGCCAGCAGCCAAAATGCGGTGACAGATACGCAGTATTTT; CDR3: CASSQNAVTDTQYF; J: TRBJ2-3; D: .; length: 14; V: TRBV4-1; size: .
DNA: TGCGCCAGCAGCTTGGGCCAGGGGGGTGAAGCTTTCTTT; CDR3: CASSLGQGGEAFF; J: TRBJ1-1; D: TRBD1; length: 13; V: TRBV5-1; size: .
DNA: TGTGCCAGTAGTTTCGGGGGGCGAACCTACGAGCAGTACTTC; CDR3: CASSFGGRTYEQYF; J: TRBJ2-7; D: .; length: 14; V: TRBV19; size: .
DNA: TGCGCCAGCAGCTTGTTCTTTACTAGCGGGGGGGCGTGGGAGCAGTTCTTC; CDR3: CASSLFFTSGGAWEQFF; J: TRBJ2-1; D: TRBD2; length: 17; V: TRBV5-1; size: few
DNA: TGCAGCGCCGCAAGGACTAACGAGCAGTACTTC; CDR3: CSAARTNEQYF; J: TRBJ2-7; D: .; length: 11; V: TRBV29-1; size: .
DNA: TGTGCCATCAGCCCGGACAGTAACTATGGCTACACCTTC; CDR3: CAISPDSNYGYTF; J: TRBJ1-2; D: .; length: 13; V: TRBV10-3; size: .
DNA: TGTGCCAGCAGCTTATTCTGGGGGCAGGAAGCTTTCTTT; CDR3: CASSLFWGQEAFF; J: TRBJ1-1; D: .; length: 13; V: TRBV7-9; size: .
DNA: TGCGCCAGCAGCCACCGGGAGACCCAGTACTTC; CDR3: CASSHRETQYF; J: TRBJ2-5; D: .; length: 11; V: TRBV5-1; size: .
DNA: TGTGCCAGCAGCCGACACGCCTTGAACACTGAAGCTTTCTTT; CDR3: CASSRHALNTEAFF; J: TRBJ1-1; D: .; length: 14; V: TRBV7-9; size: once
DNA: TGCGCCAGCAGCACCCAGCCGGGGGGGCCGTACGAGCAGTACTTC; CDR3: CASSTQPGGPYEQYF; J: TRBJ2-7; D: TRBD2; length: 15; V: TRBV5-1; size: .
DNA: TGTGCCAGCAGCCAGGGGTACGGAAACACCATATATTTT; CDR3: CASSQGYGNTIYF; J: TRBJ1-3; D: .; length: 13; V: TRBV11-3; size: .
DNA: TGTGCCAGCAGCTTTCGGAAGGAGACTGAAGCTTTCTTT; CDR3: CASSFRKETEAFF; J: TRBJ1-1; D: .; length: 13; V: TRBV7-3; size: .
DNA: TGTGCCAGCTCACCACCCGGTGCTAACAATCAGCCCCAGCATTTT; CDR3: CASSPPGANNQPQHF; J: TRBJ1-5; D: .; length: 15; V: TRBV18; size: .
DNA: TGTGCCTGGAGCGCAGGACAGGGCCAGCCCCAGCATTTT; CDR3: CAWSAGQGQPQHF; J: TRBJ1-5; D: TRBD1; length: 13; V: TRBV30; size: .
DNA: TGTGCCAGCAATACCCGCGGGCAGGGGAGAAACAATGAGCAGTTCTTC; CDR3: CASNTRGQGRNNEQFF; J: TRBJ2-1; D: .; length: 16; V: TRBV6-4; size: .
DNA: TGTGCCAGCAGTCCTCCACCAGGCCTCGGCTATGGCTACACCTTC; CDR3: CASSPPPGLGYGYTF; J: TRBJ1-2; D: .; length: 15; V: TRBV28; size: .
DNA: TGTGCCAGCTGGCCGGGACAGGTCATGAACACTGAAGCTTTCTTT; CDR3: CASWPGQVMNTEAFF; J: TRBJ1-1; D: TRBD1; length: 15; V: TRBV6-1; size: .
DNA: TGTGCCAGCAGAAGCGGGCCGTCCTACGAGCAGTACTTC; CDR3: CASRSGPSYEQYF; J: TRBJ2-7; D: .; length: 13; V: TRBV2; size: few
DNA: TGTGCCAGCAGCTTGAAAGCGGGTTTATTTACCGGGGAGCTGTTTTTT; CDR3: CASSLKAGLFTGELFF; J: TRBJ2-2; D: .; length: 16; V: TRBV11-2; size: .
DNA: TGTGCCACCAGCAGTCCCCGGGGGAGGCGGGACACTGAAGCTTTCTTT; CDR3: CATSSPRGRRDTEAFF; J: TRBJ1-1; D: .; length: 16; V: TRBV15; size: .